This entry describes one T cell receptor beta chain. Germline assignment: CDR1 SGHVS and CDR2 FNYEAQ. This CDR3 spans 15 amino acids. Between the trimmed V and J ends, which lost 4 bases and 1 base, there was a span of 11 bases. Some clones are missing from TCRdb's copy, which holds only in-frame ones; the method was immunoSEQ multiplex PCR. The sample records tens of thousands of clones, 65% to 75% being singletons. The data derive from a study of cytotoxic CD8 clonotypes in ibrutinib-treated CLL. The clonotype comes from a human donor with chronic lymphocytic leukemia. Sequenced here: PBMCs, sampled after 12 months of ibrutinib treatment. V and J are TRBV7-6 and TRBJ2-1; D possibly corresponds to TRBD2 (6 bases). CDR3 amino acids: CASSSDYLSYNEQFF. The CDR3 region has the DNA TGTGCCAGCAGCTCGGACTACCTGTCCTACAATGAGCAGTTCTTC. Complete variable domain (other parts from reference TRBV7-6 and TRBJ2-1): GAGVSQSPRYKVTKRGQDVALRCDPISGHVSLYWYRQALGQGPEFLTYFNYEAQQDKSGLPNDRFSAERPEGSISTLTIQRTEQRDSAMYRCASSSDYLSYNEQFFGPGTRLTVL.